This record covers a single T cell receptor beta chain. Its specificity is not known. These data come from a study of blood T cells in healthy people across ages. Study results and caveats: Per million T cells, TCR beta diversity dropped about linearly as age rose.

The authors ran a second PCR of about 6 to 11 cycles using a sample-barcoded 5' primer and a J-beta primer mix. Every single cDNA molecule received a tag from a template-switch adaptor with 12 random nucleotides. TCRdb processed the 5' RACE reads anew with MiXCR; each CDR3 protein has one entry. The data contain about 560,000 distinct CDR3 sequences, roughly a quarter of them singletons. The CDR3 has 15 residues. The V gene's germline CDR1 is SGDLS and CDR2 YYNGEE. The V end was cut by 0 bases, the J end by 4 bases, with 13 bases between. This same sample was also taken into another study, of T cells of mothers and their children. In that study: Reverse transcription into cDNA received all extracted RNA, at approximately 1.5 ug per 15 ul.

The TCR originated in a boy between 2 and 15 years old in good health. The rearrangement joins TRBV9 to TRBJ1-1; maybe TRBD1 (5 bases). Sequencing was done on a sample of blood. The CDR3 region has the DNA TGTGCCAGCAGCGTAGGGCCGGGCAGGGTCACTGAAGCTTTCTTT. Translation gives CASSVGPGRVTEAFF.